Listed here are 5 T cell receptor beta chains from one sample, sequenced in a study of T-cell reconstitution after alpha-beta-depleted transplantation in children. Unique molecular identifiers were used in preparing the TCRbeta library. MiXCR, run by TCRdb on the PCR reads, gives a single entry per CDR3 protein. Altogether hundreds of thousands of distinct CDR3 sequences are present, about an eighth being singletons, with the ten largest covering 2.2%. The source material was PBMCs, mostly from graft donor cells, sampled 360 days after TCRalphabeta/CD19-depleted stem cell transplant. The origin of the receptors is a male patient under 18 who had a stem cell transplant for acute myeloid leukemia, so the T cells may come from the graft donor.

This chain uses TRBV7-9 with TRBJ2-3, with TRBD2 matching over 7 bases. Per the germline V gene, CDR1 is SEHNR and CDR2 is FQNEAQ (reference sequence). CDR3 length: 16 amino acids. The trim removed 3 bases at V and 0 bases at J, leaving 6 bases unmatched. CDR3 region: CASSFRLAPSTDTQYF. DNA of the CDR3: TGTGCCAGCAGCTTCCGACTAGCCCCTAGCACAGATACGCAGTATTTT.

A few counts support this clonotype. The chain employs TRBV7-2 and TRBJ2-7; 9 positions agree with TRBD2. The germline CDR1 and CDR2 sequences are SGHTA and FQGNSA. With V trimmed by 3 bases and J by 0 bases, 9 bases remained unmatched. CDR3 size: 17 residues. CDR3 DNA sequence: TGTGCCAGCAGCTTGGTGCCTAGCGGGATTCTCTCCTACGAGCAGTACTTC. Translating gives CASSLVPSGILSYEQYF.

This CDR3 reads CASSPSGGDQETQYF. CDR3 nucleotide sequence: TGTGCCAGCAGCCCCTCCGGGGGGGACCAAGAGACCCAGTACTTC. The genes are TRBV11-2 and TRBJ2-5; 8 bases map to TRBD2. Germline lookup yields CDR1 SGHAT and CDR2 FQNNGV. After removal of 5 bases from V and 0 bases from J, the junction contained 5 bases not matched to a gene. This CDR3 is built from 15 residues. The entire variable domain, with the rest obtained from reference TRBV11-2 and TRBJ2-5, is as follows: EAGVAQSPRYKIIEKRQSVAFWCNPISGHATLYWYQQILGQGPKLLIQFQNNGVVDDSQLPKDRFSAERLKGVDSTLKIQPAKLEDSAVYLCASSPSGGDQETQYFGPGTRLLVL.

This clonotype has a handful of counts. The chain combines TRBV25-1 with TRBJ2-3; D is possibly TRBD1 (6 bases). The ends were cut back, 3 bases at V and 5 bases at J, with 18 bases in the middle. The CDR3 runs 16 residues. Germline CDR1 is MGHDK and CDR2 is SYGVNS. The CDR3 here is CASSEPITGFGDTQYF. The CDR3 coding sequence is TGTGCCAGCAGTGAGCCGATAACAGGGTTTGGAGATACGCAGTATTTT. Full variable domain (missing parts from reference TRBV25-1 and TRBJ2-3): EADIYQTPRYLVIGTGKKITLECSQTMGHDKMYWYQQDPGMELHLIHYSYGVNSTEKGDLSSESTVSRIRTEHFPLTLESARPSHTSQYLCASSEPITGFGDTQYFGPGTRLTVL.

This clonotype is a singleton in its sample. The V gene is TRBV11-2, the J gene TRBJ2-5; possibly TRBD2 for D (5 bases). CDR1 SGHAT and CDR2 FQNNGV come from the germline V gene. V lost 2 bases, J lost 5 bases, and 15 bases lay in between. CDR3 length equals 15 residues. This CDR3 reads CASSLTQAVPETQYF. The CDR3, as DNA: TGTGCCAGCAGCTTAACTCAAGCGGTTCCGGAGACCCAGTACTTC.